Listed below are T cell receptor beta chains from one sample, sequenced in a study of T cells in tuberculosis. The repertoire was sequenced with immunoSEQ multiplex PCR; TCRdb's copy has only in-frame clones and lacks some. The table has some 25,000 clones, 95% to 96% seen once; the top ten hold 9% to 9.5%. The material sequenced was PBMCs. The receptors here all came from a donor aged 5-35 years with latent tuberculosis or without tuberculosis infection. Each CDR3 is given with its conserved first and last residue. The order of the fields is V gene, J gene, CDR3 protein.

>TRBV12-5|TRBJ2-7
CASGLVGGSTPYEQYF
>TRBV6-5|TRBJ1-2
CASSRRGGVGYGYTF
>TRBV6-1|TRBJ2-5
CASSEWSTGWIRETQYF
>TRBV7-9|TRBJ2-1
CASSFPGGLNEQFF
>TRBV2|TRBJ1-2
CASLRDSVYGYTF
>TRBV7-3|TRBJ2-3
CASSLGLAGVTDTQYF
>TRBV6-1|TRBJ1-5
CASSAQTGSGQPQHF
>TRBV30|TRBJ2-1
CAWSARLAGVMRSSYNEQFF
>TRBV9|TRBJ1-2
CASSAGQGLGGYTF
>TRBV27|TRBJ2-6
CASSFLGSGANVLTF
>TRBV10-3|TRBJ1-2
CAISEPTGGKRGYTF
>TRBV6-4|TRBJ2-2
CASSEQGGSTGELFF
>TRBV6-5|TRBJ2-2
CASKPGGSTGELFF
>TRBV29-1|TRBJ2-1
CSVTSGTSSSYNEQFF
>TRBV19|TRBJ1-2
CASSLPRRGYTF
>TRBV9|TRBJ2-3
CASSEYDGGTDTQYF
>TRBV5-5|TRBJ1-4
CASSKGHPNEKLFF
>TRBV19|TRBJ1-3
CASSHRQGHSGNTIYF
>TRBV11-3|TRBJ2-3
CASSVGTSGKDTQYF
>TRBV7-3|TRBJ1-1
CASTKTGYPARVNTEAFF
>TRBV4-2|TRBJ1-4
CASSDSSAEEEKLFF
>TRBV29-1|TRBJ2-3
CSVAYPGGPGTDTQYF
>TRBV5-6|TRBJ1-5
CASSLGWGGGQPQHF
>TRBV5-4|TRBJ2-5
CASSDARGDWETQYF
>TRBV10-2|TRBJ1-5
CASSESIAGRGARPQHF
>TRBV2|TRBJ2-3
CASTADTQYF
>TRBV2|TRBJ2-7
CASRQSGQRYEQYF
>TRBV2|TRBJ1-1
CASSTQGVNEAFF
>TRBV2|TRBJ1-6
CARTGPGSPLHF
>TRBV29-1|TRBJ1-2
CRGRGGRRYTF
>TRBV2|TRBJ1-4
CASRGTREKLFF
>TRBV5-4|TRBJ2-5
CASSLLRDRAETQYF
>TRBV12-5|TRBJ1-2
CASGLSPTGSGYTF
>TRBV19|TRBJ1-2
CASTPTGGGLHYGYTF
>TRBV14|TRBJ2-5
CASSQDLRAQTQYF
>TRBV6-1|TRBJ1-2
CASSVSAYYGYTF
>TRBV6-1|TRBJ2-1
CASKTGTSSYNEQFF
>TRBV25-1|TRBJ1-1
CASSTGTGVGNTEAFF